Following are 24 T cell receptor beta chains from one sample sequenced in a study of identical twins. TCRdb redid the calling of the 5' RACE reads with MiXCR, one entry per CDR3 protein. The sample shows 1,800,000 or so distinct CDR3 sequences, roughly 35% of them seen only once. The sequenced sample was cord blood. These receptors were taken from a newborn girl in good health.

The chain's CDR3 is CASSLVGQGHTDTQYF. CDR3 nucleotides: TGTGCCAGCAGCTTAGTCGGGCAGGGTCACACAGATACGCAGTATTTT. This rearrangement joins TRBV11-2 to TRBJ2-3; D may be TRBD1 (5 bases). V was clipped by 1 base and J by 2 bases, with 13 bases between them. Germline V gene lookup returns CDR1 SGHAT and CDR2 FQNNGV. The CDR3 totals 16 residues.

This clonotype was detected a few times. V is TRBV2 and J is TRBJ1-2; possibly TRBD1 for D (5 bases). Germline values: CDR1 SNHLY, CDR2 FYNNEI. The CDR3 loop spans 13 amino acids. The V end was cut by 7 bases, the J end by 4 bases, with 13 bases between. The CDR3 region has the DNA TGTGCCAGCACCGGGGGTCTCGGCTATGGCTACACCTTC. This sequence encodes CASTGGLGYGYTF. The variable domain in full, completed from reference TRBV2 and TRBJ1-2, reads EPEVTQTPSHQVTQMGQEVILRCVPISNHLYFYWYRQILGQKVEFLVSFYNNEISEKSEIFDDQFSVERPDGSNFTLKIRSTKLEDSAMYFCASTGGLGYGYTFGSGTRLTVV.

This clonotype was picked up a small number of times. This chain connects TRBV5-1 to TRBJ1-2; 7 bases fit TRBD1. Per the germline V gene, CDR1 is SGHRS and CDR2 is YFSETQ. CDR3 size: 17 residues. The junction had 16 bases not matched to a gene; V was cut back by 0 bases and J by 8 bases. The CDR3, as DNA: TGCGCCAGCAGCTTGGATCTACCAACAGGAGGGGGCTACGGCTACACCTTC. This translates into CASSLDLPTGGGYGYTF.

This CDR3 is CSASWGSRLEQFF. Written as DNA, the CDR3 is TGCAGTGCTAGCTGGGGGAGCCGGCTGGAGCAGTTCTTC. The rearrangement links TRBV20-1 to TRBJ2-1; D is tentatively TRBD1 or TRBD2 (5 bases each). The CDR3 totals 13 residues. The germline CDR1 and CDR2 sequences are DFQATT and SNEGSKA (reference sequence). V dropped 3 bases and J dropped 10 bases, with 16 bases sitting between them.

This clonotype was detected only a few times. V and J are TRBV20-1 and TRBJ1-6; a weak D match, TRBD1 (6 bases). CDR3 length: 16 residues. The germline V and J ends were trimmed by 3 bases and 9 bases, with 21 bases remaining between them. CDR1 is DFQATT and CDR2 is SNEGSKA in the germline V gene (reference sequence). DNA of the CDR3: TGCAGTGCTAGCACGGCTGGTGACAGGCGGATTTCACCCCTCCACTTT. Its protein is CSASTAGDRRISPLHF.

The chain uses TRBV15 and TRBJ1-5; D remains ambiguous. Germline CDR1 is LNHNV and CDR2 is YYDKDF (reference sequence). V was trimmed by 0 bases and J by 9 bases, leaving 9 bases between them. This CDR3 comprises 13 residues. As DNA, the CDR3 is TGTGCCACCAGCAGAGATTGGACTCGGCCCCAGCATTTT. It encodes CATSRDWTRPQHF.

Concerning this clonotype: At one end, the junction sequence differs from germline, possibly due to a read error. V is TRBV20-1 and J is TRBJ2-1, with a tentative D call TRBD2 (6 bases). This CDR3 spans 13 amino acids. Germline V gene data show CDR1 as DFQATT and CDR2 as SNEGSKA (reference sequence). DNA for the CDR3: TGCTGTGCTAGGGAGGAGGGGTACAATGAGCAGTTCTTC. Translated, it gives CCAREEGYNEQFF.

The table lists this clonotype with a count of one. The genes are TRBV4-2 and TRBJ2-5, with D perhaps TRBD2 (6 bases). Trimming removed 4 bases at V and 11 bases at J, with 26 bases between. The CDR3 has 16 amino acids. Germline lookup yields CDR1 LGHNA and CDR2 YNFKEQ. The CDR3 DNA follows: TGTGCCAGCAGCCTCCAGGGAGGAGGGCCTTACAATGAGCAGTACTTC. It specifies CASSLQGGGPYNEQYF.

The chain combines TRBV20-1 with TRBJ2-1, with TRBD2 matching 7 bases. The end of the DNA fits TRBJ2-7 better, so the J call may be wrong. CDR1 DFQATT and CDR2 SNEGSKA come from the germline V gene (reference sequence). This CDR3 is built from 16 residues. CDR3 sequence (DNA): TGCAGTGCTAGAGATCTCAGGAGCGGGGACTACAATGAGCAGTACTTC. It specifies CSARDLRSGDYNEQYF.

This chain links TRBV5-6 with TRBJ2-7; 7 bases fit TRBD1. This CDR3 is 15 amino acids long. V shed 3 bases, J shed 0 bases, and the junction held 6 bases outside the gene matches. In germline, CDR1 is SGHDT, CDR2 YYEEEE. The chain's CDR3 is CASSWAGTDSYEQYF. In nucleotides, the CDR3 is TGTGCCAGCAGCTGGGCCGGGACAGACTCCTACGAGCAGTACTTC. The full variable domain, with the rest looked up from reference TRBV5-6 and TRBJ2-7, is DAGVTQSPTHLIKTRGQQVTLRCSPKSGHDTVSWYQQALGQGPQFIFQYYEEEERQRGNFPDRFSGHQFPNYSSELNVNALLLGDSALYLCASSWAGTDSYEQYFGPGTRLTVT.

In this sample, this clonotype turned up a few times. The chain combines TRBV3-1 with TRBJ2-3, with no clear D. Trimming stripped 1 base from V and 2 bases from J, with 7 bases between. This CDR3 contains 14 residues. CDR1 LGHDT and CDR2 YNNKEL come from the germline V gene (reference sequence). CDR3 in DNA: TGTGCCAGCAGCCAAGTATGGGCCACAGATACGCAGTATTTT. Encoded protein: CASSQVWATDTQYF.

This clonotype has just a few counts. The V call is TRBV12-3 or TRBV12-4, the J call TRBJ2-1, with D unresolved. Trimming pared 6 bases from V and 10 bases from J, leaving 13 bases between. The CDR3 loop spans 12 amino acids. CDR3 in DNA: TGTGCCAGCAGCCGGGTTCGGTGGGAGCAGTTCTTC. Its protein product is CASSRVRWEQFF.

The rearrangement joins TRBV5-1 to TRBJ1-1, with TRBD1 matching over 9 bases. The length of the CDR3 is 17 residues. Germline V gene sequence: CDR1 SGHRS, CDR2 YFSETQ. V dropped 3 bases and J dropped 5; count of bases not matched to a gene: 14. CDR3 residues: CASSSLPGQGSGTEAFF. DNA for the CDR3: TGCGCCAGCAGCTCCCTTCCGGGACAGGGTTCGGGGACTGAAGCTTTCTTT.

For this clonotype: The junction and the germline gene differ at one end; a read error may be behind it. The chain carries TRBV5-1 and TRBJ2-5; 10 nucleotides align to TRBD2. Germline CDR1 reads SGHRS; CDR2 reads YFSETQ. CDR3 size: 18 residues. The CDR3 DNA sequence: TGCACCAGCAGCTTGGGGGATTTTCTAGCGGGGGCCCTGTCTGAGCAGTACTTC. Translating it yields CTSSLGDFLAGALSEQYF.

The CDR3, as DNA: TGTGCCAGCAGTAGGGGACAGGGGCCCCGGAGCACTGAAGCTTTCTTT. Its protein product is CASSRGQGPRSTEAFF. V usage is TRBV6-1 and J usage is TRBJ1-1; 10 bases line up with TRBD1. Germline V gene sequence: CDR1 MNHNS, CDR2 SASEGT. V was pared by 5 bases and J by 4 bases, with 10 bases of the junction left unmatched. The CDR3 spans 16 residues.

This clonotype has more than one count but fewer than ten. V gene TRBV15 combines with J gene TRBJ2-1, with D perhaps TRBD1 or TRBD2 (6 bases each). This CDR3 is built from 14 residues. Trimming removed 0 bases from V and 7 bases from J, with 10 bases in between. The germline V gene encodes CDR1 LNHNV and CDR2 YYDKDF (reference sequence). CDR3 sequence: CATSRDLGGNEQFF. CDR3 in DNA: TGTGCCACCAGCAGAGATTTAGGGGGGAATGAGCAGTTCTTC. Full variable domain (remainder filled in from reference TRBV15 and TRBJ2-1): DAMVIQNPRYQVTQFGKPVTLSCSQTLNHNVMYWYQQKSSQAPKLLFHYYDKDFNNEADTPDNFQSRRPNTSFCFLDIRSPGLGDTAMYLCATSRDLGGNEQFFGPGTRLTVL.

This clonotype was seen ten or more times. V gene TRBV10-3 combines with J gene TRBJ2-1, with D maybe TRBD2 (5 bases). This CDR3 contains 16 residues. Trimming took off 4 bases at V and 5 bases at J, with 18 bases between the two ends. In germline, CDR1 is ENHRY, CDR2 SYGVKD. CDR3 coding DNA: TGTGCCATCAGTGCTCTCGGACCCCGGGGAGACAATGAGCAGTTCTTC. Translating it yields CAISALGPRGDNEQFF.

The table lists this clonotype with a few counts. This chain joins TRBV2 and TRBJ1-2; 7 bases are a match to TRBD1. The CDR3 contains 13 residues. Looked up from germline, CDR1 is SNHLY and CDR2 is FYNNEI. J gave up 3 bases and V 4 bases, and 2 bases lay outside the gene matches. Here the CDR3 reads CASSAGGYYGYTF. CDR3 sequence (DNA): TGTGCCAGCAGTGCAGGGGGTTACTATGGCTACACCTTC.

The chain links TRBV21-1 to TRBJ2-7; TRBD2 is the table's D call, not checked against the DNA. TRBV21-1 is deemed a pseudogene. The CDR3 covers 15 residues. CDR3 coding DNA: TGTGCCAGCAGAGGGACTAGCGGGGGGATATACGAGCAGTACTTC. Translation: CASRGTSGGIYEQYF.

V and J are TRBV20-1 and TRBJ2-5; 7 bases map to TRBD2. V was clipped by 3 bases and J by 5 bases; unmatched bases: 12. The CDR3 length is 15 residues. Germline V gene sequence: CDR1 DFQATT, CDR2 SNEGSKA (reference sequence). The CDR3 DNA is TGCAGTGCTAGGTCAGCGGGGTCTTTGCTGGAGACCCAGTACTTC. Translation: CSARSAGSLLETQYF.

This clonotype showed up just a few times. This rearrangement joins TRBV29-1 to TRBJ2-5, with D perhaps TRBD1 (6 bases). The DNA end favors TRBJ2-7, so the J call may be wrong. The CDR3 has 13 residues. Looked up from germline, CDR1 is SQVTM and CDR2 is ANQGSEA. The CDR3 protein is CSVEGQPSGEQYF. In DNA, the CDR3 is TGCAGCGTTGAGGGACAACCAAGCGGCGAGCAGTACTTC.

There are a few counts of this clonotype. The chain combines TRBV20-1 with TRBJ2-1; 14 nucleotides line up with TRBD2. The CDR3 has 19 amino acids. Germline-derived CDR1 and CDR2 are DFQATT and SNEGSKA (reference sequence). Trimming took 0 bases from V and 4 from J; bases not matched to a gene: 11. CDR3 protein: CSARDLGTSGSSIYNEQFF. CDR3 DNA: TGCAGTGCTAGAGATTTAGGGACTAGCGGGAGTAGTATATACAATGAGCAGTTCTTC.

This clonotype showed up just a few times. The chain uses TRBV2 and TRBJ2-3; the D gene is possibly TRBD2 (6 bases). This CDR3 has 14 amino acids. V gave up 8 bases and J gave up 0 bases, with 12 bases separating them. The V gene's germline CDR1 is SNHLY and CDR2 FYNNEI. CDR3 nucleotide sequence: TGTGCCAGCGGAGCGGGTTTTAGCACAGATACGCAGTATTTT. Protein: CASGAGFSTDTQYF.

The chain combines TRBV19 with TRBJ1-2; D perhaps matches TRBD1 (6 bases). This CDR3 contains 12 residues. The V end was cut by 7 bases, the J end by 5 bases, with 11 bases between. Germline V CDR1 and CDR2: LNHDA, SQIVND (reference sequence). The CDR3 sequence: CASTDTGYGYTF. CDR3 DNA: TGTGCCAGTACCGACACAGGGTATGGCTACACCTTC.